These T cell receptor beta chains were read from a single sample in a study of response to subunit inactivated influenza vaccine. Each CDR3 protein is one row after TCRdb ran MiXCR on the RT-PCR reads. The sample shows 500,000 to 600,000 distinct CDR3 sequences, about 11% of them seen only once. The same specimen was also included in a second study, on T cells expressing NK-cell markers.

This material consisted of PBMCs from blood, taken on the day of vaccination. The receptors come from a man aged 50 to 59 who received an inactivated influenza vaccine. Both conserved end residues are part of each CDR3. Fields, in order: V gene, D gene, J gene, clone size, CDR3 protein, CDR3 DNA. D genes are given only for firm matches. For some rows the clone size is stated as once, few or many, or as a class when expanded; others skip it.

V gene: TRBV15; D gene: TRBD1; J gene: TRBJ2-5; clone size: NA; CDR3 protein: CATSSRTGGAGTQYF; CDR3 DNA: TGTGCCACCAGCAGTCGGACAGGGGGCGCGGGGACCCAGTACTTC
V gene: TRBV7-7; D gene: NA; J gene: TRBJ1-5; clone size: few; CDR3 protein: CASSSWASQRNSNQPQHF; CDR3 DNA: TGTGCCAGCAGCTCTTGGGCATCACAGAGGAATAGCAATCAGCCCCAGCATTTT
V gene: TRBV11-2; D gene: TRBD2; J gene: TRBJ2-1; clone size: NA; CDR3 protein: CASSFIRAGGRNEQFF; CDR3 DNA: TGTGCCAGCAGCTTCATCAGGGCGGGGGGGAGGAATGAGCAGTTCTTC
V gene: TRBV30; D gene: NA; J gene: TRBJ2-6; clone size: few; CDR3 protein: CAWSVEWGGPSGANVLTF; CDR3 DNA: TGTGCCTGGAGTGTAGAGTGGGGCGGGCCCTCTGGGGCCAACGTCCTGACTTTC
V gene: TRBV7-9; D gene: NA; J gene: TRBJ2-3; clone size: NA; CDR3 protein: CASSFYPDTQYF; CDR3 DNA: TGTGCCAGCAGCTTCTACCCAGATACGCAGTATTTT
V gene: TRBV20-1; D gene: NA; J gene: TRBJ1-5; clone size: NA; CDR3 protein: CSASSQGLNSNQPQHF; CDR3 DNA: TGCAGTGCTAGTTCCCAGGGCTTGAATAGCAATCAGCCCCAGCATTTT
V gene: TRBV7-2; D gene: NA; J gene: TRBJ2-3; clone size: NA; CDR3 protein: CASSLVGSVPTDTQYF; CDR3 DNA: TGTGCCAGCAGCTTAGTGGGTTCTGTACCCACAGATACGCAGTATTTT
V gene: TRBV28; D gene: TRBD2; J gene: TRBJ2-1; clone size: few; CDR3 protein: CASSSAGLAGDHEQFF; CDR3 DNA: TGTGCCAGCAGTTCCGCCGGACTAGCGGGGGATCATGAGCAGTTCTTC
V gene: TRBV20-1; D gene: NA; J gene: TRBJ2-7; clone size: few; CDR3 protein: CSARDLVREQYF; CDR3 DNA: TGCAGTGCTAGAGATCTTGTGAGAGAGCAGTACTTC
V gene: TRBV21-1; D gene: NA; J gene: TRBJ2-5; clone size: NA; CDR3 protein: CASSKGKRLAGAEQETQYF; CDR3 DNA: TGTGCCAGCAGCAAAGGAAAAAGACTAGCGGGAGCTGAACAAGAGACCCAGTACTTC
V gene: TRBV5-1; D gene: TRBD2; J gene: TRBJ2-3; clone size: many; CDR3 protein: CASTLLAGVMTDTQYF; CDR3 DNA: TGCGCCAGCACCCTTCTAGCGGGAGTTATGACAGATACGCAGTATTTT
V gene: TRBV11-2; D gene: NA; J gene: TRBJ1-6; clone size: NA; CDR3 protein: CASSLETAGNNSPLHF; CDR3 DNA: TGTGCCAGCAGCTTAGAGACAGCGGGTAATAATTCACCCCTCCACTTT
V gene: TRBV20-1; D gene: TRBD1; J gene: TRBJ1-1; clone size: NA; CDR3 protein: CSAPDRVTEAFF; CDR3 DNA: TGCAGTGCGCCCGACAGGGTCACTGAAGCTTTCTTT
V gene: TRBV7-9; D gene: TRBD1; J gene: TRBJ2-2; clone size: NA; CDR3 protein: CASRFSDRAAGELFF; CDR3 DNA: TGTGCCAGCCGCTTCTCCGACAGGGCCGCCGGGGAGCTGTTTTTT
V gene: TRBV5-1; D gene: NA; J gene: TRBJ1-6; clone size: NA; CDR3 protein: CASSLAEESPLHF; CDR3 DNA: TGCGCCAGCAGCTTGGCGGAGGAATCACCCCTCCACTTT
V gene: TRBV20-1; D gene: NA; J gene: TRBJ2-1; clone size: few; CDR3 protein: CSAPDPRIGNNEQFF; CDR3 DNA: TGCAGTGCTCCTGACCCTCGTATAGGGAACAATGAGCAGTTCTTC
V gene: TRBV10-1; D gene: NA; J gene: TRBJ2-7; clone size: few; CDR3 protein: CASSETGYEQYF; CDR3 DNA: TGCGCCAGCAGTGAAACAGGTTACGAGCAGTACTTC
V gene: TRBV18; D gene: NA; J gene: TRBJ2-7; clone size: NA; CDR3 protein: CASSPRGRPYEQYF; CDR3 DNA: TGTGCCAGCTCACCAAGGGGCAGACCCTACGAGCAGTACTTC
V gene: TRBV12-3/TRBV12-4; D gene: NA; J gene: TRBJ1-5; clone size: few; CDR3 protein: CASSLMSDSNQPQHF; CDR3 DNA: TGTGCCAGCAGTTTAATGTCAGACAGCAATCAGCCCCAGCATTTT
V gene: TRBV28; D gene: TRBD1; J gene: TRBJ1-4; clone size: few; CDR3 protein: CASSSRQGAWGEKLFF; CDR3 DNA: TGTGCCAGCAGTTCCCGACAGGGGGCATGGGGCGAAAAACTGTTTTTT
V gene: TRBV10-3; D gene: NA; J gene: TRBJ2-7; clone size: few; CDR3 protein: CAISRDFARTYEQYF; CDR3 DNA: TGTGCCATCAGTAGGGACTTCGCCCGTACCTACGAGCAGTACTTC
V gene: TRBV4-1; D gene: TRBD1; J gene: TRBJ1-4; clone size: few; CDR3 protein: CASSSQGTHDEKLFF; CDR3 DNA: TGCGCCAGCAGCTCACAGGGGACCCATGATGAAAAACTGTTTTTT
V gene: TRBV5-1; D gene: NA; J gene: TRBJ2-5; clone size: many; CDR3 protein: CASSLGPSTGKETQYF; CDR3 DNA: TGCGCCAGCAGCTTGGGACCCTCGACTGGAAAAGAGACCCAGTACTTC
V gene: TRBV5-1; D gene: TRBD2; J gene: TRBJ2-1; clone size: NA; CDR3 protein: CASSLVAGVAYNEQFF; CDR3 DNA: TGCGCCAGCAGCTTGGTAGCGGGGGTTGCCTACAATGAGCAGTTCTTC
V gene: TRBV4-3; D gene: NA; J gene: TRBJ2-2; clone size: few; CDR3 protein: CASSHGQTNTGELFF; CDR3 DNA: TGCGCCAGCAGCCACGGACAGACGAACACCGGGGAGCTGTTTTTT
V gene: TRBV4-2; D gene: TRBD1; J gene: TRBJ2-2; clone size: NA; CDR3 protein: CASSQGTGDSGELFF; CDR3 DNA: TGTGCCAGCAGCCAAGGGACAGGGGATTCCGGGGAGCTGTTTTTT
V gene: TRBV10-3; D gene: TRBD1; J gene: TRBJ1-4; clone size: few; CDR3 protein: CAIRRDSSEKLFF; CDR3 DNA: TGTGCCATCAGGCGGGACAGTTCTGAAAAACTGTTTTTT
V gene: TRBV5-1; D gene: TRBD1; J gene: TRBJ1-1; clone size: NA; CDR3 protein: CASSLALDRVNTEAFF; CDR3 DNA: TGCGCCAGCAGCTTGGCCCTGGACAGGGTGAACACTGAAGCTTTCTTT
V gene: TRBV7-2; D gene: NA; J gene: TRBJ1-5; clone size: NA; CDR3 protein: CASSNTGHPTATQHF; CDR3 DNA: TGTGCCAGCAGCAACACGGGCCACCCCACTGCAACCCAGCATTTT
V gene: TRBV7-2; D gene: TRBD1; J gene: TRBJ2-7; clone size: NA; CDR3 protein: CASSLLGQGRMQYF; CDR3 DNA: TGTGCCAGCAGCTTACTAGGACAGGGCCGGATGCAGTACTTC
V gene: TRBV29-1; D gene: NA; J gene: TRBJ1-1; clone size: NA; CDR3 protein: CSVHFEGRKNTEAFF; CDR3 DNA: TGCAGCGTCCACTTTGAGGGACGGAAGAACACTGAAGCTTTCTTT
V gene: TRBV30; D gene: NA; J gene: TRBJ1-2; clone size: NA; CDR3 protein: CACSQGDYGYTF; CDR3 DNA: TGTGCCTGTTCCCAAGGGGACTATGGCTACACCTTC
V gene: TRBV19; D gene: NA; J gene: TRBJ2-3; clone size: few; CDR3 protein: CASSPGLRRDTQYF; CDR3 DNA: TGTGCCAGTAGTCCGGGACTCCGAAGGGATACGCAGTATTTT
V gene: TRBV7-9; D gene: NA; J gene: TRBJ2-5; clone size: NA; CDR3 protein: CASSAYRDSETQYF; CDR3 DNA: TGTGCCAGCAGCGCGTACAGGGACTCGGAGACCCAGTACTTC
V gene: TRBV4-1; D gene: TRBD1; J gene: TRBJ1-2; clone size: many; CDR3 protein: CASSQDRDSTFYGYTF; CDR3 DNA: TGCGCCAGCAGCCAAGATAGGGACAGCACATTTTATGGCTACACCTTC
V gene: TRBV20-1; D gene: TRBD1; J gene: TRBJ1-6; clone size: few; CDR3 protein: CSARPGQGRNSPLHF; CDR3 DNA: TGCAGTGCTAGACCGGGACAGGGGCGTAATTCACCCCTCCACTTT
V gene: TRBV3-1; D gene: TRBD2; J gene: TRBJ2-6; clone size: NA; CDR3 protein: CASSITGGTGANVLTF; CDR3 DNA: TGTGCCAGCAGCATAACGGGGGGAACTGGGGCCAACGTCCTGACTTTC
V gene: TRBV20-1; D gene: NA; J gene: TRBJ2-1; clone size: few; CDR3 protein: CSARDSARYNEQFF; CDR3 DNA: TGCAGTGCTAGAGATAGCGCAAGGTACAATGAGCAGTTCTTC
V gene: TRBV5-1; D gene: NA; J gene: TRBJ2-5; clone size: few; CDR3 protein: CASRLESYQETQYF; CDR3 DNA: TGCGCCAGCAGGTTGGAGAGCTACCAAGAGACCCAGTACTTC
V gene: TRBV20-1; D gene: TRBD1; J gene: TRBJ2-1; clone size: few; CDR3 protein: CSARDLGTEEFF; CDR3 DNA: TGCAGTGCTAGAGATTTAGGGACAGAAGAGTTCTTC
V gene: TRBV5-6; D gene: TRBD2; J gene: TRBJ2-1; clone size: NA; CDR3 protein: CASSSRGGPRNEQFF; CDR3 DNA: TGTGCCAGCAGCTCGCGGGGGGGGCCTAGGAATGAGCAGTTCTTC
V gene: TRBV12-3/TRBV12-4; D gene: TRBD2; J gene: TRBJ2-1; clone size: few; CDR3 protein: CASSIGRAGGEQFF; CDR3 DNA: TGTGCCAGCAGTATCGGGAGGGCCGGGGGGGAGCAGTTCTTC
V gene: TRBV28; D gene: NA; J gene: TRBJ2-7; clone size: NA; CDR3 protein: CASSLSLGGMSYEQYF; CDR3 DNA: TGTGCCAGCAGTCTCTCTCTCGGTGGGATGTCCTACGAGCAGTACTTC
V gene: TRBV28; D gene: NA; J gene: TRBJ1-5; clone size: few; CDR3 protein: CASSLLRNQPQHF; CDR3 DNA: TGTGCCAGCAGTTTATTAAGGAACCAGCCCCAGCATTTT
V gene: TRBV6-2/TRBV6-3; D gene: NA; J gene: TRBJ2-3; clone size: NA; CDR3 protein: CASSYSPGFDTTDTQYF; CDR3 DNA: TGTGCCAGCAGTTACTCCCCCGGTTTCGATACCACAGATACGCAGTATTTT
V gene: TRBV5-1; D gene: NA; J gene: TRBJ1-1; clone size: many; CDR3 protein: CASSRALTANTEAFF; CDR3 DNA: TGCGCCAGCAGCAGGGCCCTTACAGCGAACACTGAAGCTTTCTTT
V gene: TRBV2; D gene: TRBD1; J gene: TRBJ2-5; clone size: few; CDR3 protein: CASGSGNQGVETQYF; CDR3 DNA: TGTGCCAGCGGGTCAGGGAACCAGGGGGTGGAGACCCAGTACTTC
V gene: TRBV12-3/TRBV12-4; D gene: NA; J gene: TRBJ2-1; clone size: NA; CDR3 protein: CASSWYGDEQFF; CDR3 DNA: TGTGCCAGCAGTTGGTATGGGGATGAGCAGTTCTTC
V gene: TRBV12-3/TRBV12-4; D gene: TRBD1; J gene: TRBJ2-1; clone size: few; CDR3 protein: CASANRGQGIYNEQFF; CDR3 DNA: TGTGCCAGCGCCAACAGGGGGCAGGGAATCTACAATGAGCAGTTCTTC
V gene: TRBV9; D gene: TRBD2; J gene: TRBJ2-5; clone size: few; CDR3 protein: CASSVADSGRETQYF; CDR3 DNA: TGTGCCAGCAGCGTAGCCGATAGCGGGAGAGAGACCCAGTACTTC
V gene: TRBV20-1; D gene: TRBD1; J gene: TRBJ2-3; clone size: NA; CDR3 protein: CSATVGTVTDTQYF; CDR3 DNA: TGCAGTGCTACCGTGGGGACAGTCACAGATACGCAGTATTTT
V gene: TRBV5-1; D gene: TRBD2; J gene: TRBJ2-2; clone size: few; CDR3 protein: CASKPSSGSGELFF; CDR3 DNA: TGCGCCAGCAAACCGTCCAGCGGGAGTGGGGAGCTGTTTTTT
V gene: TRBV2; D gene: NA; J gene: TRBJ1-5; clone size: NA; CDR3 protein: CASSYDGGYGNQPQHF; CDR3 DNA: TGTGCCAGCAGTTATGACGGGGGTTACGGCAATCAGCCCCAGCATTTT
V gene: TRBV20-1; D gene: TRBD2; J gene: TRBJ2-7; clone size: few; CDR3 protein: CSAPSAGGRYEQYF; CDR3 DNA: TGCAGTGCCCCAAGTGCGGGGGGACGCTACGAGCAGTACTTC
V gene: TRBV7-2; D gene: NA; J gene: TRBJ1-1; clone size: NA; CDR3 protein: CASSLHGNRVATEAFF; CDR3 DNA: TGTGCCAGCAGCTTACACGGTAACAGGGTGGCCACTGAAGCTTTCTTT
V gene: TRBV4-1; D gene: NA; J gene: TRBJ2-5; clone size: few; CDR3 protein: CASSQVLHERETQYF; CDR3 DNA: TGCGCCAGCAGCCAAGTTTTGCACGAGCGGGAGACCCAGTACTTC
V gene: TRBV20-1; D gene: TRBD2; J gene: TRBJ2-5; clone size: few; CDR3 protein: CSAPVGGRETQYF; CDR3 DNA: TGCAGTGCTCCCGTGGGAGGGAGAGAGACCCAGTACTTC
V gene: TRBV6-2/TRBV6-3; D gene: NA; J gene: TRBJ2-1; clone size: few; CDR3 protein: CASSLHRVSSYNEQFF; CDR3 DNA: TGTGCCAGCAGTCTTCACAGGGTCAGCTCCTACAATGAGCAGTTCTTC
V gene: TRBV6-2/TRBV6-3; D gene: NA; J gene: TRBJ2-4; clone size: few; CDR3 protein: CASSYSKELAKNIQYF; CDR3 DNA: TGTGCCAGCAGTTACTCCAAGGAACTAGCCAAAAACATTCAGTACTTC
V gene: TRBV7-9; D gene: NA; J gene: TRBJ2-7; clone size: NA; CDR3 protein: CASSLEGVWSEQYF; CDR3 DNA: TGTGCCAGCAGCTTAGAGGGAGTTTGGAGCGAGCAGTACTTC